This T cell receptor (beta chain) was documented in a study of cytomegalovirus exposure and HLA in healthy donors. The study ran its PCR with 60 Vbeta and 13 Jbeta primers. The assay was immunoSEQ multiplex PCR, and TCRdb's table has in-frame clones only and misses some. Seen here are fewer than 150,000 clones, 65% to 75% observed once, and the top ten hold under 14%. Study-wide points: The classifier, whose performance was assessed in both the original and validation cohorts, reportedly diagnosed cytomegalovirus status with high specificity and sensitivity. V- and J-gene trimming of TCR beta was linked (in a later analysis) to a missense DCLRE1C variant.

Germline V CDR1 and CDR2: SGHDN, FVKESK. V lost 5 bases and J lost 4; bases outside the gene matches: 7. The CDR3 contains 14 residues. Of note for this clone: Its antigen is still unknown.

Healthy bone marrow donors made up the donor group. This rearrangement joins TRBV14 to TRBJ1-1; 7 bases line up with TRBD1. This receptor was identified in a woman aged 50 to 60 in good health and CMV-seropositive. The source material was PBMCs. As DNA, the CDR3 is TGTGCCAGCAGCTACAGGGGTTTCGGCACTGAAGCTTTCTTT. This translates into CASSYRGFGTEAFF.